This entry is about one TCR beta chain. This record belongs to a study of T cells in tumors after PD-1 blockade. At the level of the study: Treatment was either pembrolizumab 200 mg every 3 weeks or cemiplimab 350 mg every 2 weeks. Peripheral blood samples averaged 36,536 unique clonotypes and 113,528 templates. Some patients also took daily vismodegib 150 mg during anti-PD-1 treatment.

This table comes from immunoSEQ multiplex PCR, and its TCRdb copy is limited to in-frame clones, with some not included. The profile shows approximately 63,000 clones, approximately 74% of them singletons. Germline-derived CDR1 and CDR2 are MNHEY and SMNVEV (reference sequence). Trimming left V 1 base short and J 3 bases short, with 11 bases between. The CDR3 sequence is 15 residues long. Input was roughly 600 ng to 6,004 ng of genomic DNA from tumor or blood. The source is a human donor with basal cell carcinoma. The J gene is TRBJ2-3, the V gene TRBV27; D possibly uses TRBD1 or TRBD2 (5 bases each). Sequenced material: PBMCs, taken after anti-PD-1 treatment. Written as DNA, the CDR3 is TGTGCCAGCAGTTTATTACTTGGGGGTACAGATACGCAGTATTTT. Its protein is CASSLLLGGTDTQYF.